The source of this T cell receptor (beta chain) is a study of shared clonotypes between healthy human individuals. Study-wide results and caveats: Clonotypes that were shared across a handful of donors made up about 4.5% of naive CD4 clonotypes. An anticipated effect of sequencing depth on clonotype sharing among donors was recognized.

As defined, naive CD8 cells were CD45RO-negative and positively selected for CCR7, with terminally differentiated effector memory CD45RA+ cells excluded. As regards this clone: Its specificity is unknown.

TCRdb keeps only in-frame clones here, not all; method: immunoSEQ multiplex PCR. The sample lists roughly 1,800,000 clones; less than 95% were seen once. Germline V gives CDR1 SGDLS, CDR2 YYNGEE. The CDR3 loop spans 16 amino acids. The J segment lost 6 bases and the V segment lost 3 bases, leaving 11 bases of the junction unmatched. The sample consisted of naive CD8+ T cells sorted from blood. The TCR originated in a man aged 18 to 29 in good health. The chain is built from TRBV9 and TRBJ2-3; 9 positions match TRBD1. The CDR3 nucleotides are TGTGCCAGCAGCGCCGAGTGGGGACAGGGAGGTGATACGCAGTATTTT. This gives the protein CASSAEWGQGGDTQYF.